This T cell receptor (beta chain) was captured by sequencing in a study of cytomegalovirus exposure and HLA in healthy donors. Study-level points and caveats: Listed as cytomegalovirus-associated were 150 or so TCR beta chains. One variant, a missense change in DCLRE1C, was linked in a later analysis to TCR beta V- and J-gene trimming. As confirmed in vitro, a few CMV-associated chains were specific for CMV antigens. Later on, analysis showed that most CMV-associated TCR beta chains appeared to be HLA-restricted.

The PCR had 60 Vbeta and 13 Jbeta primers. The method was immunoSEQ multiplex PCR; TCRdb's version includes in-frame clones alone and lacks a portion of them. The sample lists more than 95,000 clones, 8.5% to 10% occurring once. A word on this clone: Its antigen is unidentified.

The source of this sequence is a man aged 30 to 39 in good health and CMV-seronegative. The specimen was PBMCs.

The CDR3 region is CASSQATGDGNTIYF. The CDR3 DNA follows: TGCGCCAGCAGCCAAGCGACAGGGGACGGAAACACCATATATTTT. The chain recombines TRBV4-3 with TRBJ1-3; 8 bases align to TRBD1. The germline CDR1 and CDR2 sequences are LGHNA and YSLEER. V lost 1 base and J lost 4; bases outside the gene matches: 3. The CDR3 contains 15 residues.